What follows describes a single T cell receptor (beta chain). Its antigen is still unknown. Some clones are missing from TCRdb's copy, which holds only in-frame ones; the method was immunoSEQ multiplex PCR. The table includes about 70,000 clones, under 95% detected once. The data were obtained in a study of lymphopenia after photon versus proton radiotherapy. General observations from the study: Photon-treated patients lost naive T cells and TCR diversity; proton-treated stayed stable. Post-nadir TCR diversity decline inversely tracked overall survival among those who died.

This TCR derives from a woman aged 40-49 years with cholangiocarcinoma. The material sequenced was peripheral blood, taken from a patient treated with photon-based radiotherapy.

The CDR3 sequence: CASSPLRGRETQYF. The CDR3 region has the DNA TGTGCCAGCAGCCCTCTCCGGGGAAGAGAGACCCAGTACTTC. The chain is built from TRBV11-2 and TRBJ2-5; perhaps TRBD2 as D (5 bases). CDR1 and CDR2 from the germline V gene are SGHAT and FQNNGV. V lost 5 bases, J lost 4 bases, and 14 bases lay in between. This CDR3 region has 14 residues.